This T cell receptor (beta chain) was obtained from a study of blood T cell repertoires in COVID-19. About the research overall: PBMCs, B-cell-depleted T cells, or T cells were the source of the cDNA or gDNA that made up the material.

Source study methods: Using reference gene primer amplification, nucleated cell counts were estimated. Data came from immunoSEQ multiplex PCR; TCRdb stores just in-frame clones and leaves some out. The D gene and trimming were derived from the DNA, and the V and J assignments and clone size from that table. Of 240,000 or so clones in the sample, around 90% are singletons; the top ten hold 0.85% to 0.95%. Donors were grouped by their self-reported clinical history. Within 2 weeks before study entry, exposed participants met a COVID-19 case. The CDR3 has 13 residues. A word on this clone: At one of its ends the junction is not consistent with the germline gene, which may arise from a read error.

This receptor was identified in a man aged 50-60 years who had been exposed to COVID-19. Sample: PBMCs or T cells enriched from blood (not recorded which). The chain is built from TRBV12-3 or TRBV12-4 and TRBJ2-1, with TRBD2 matching over 9 bases. The DNA of the CDR3 is TGTGCCAGCAGGTTAGCGGGAGCCAATGAGCAGTTCTTC. It is translated as CASRLAGANEQFF.